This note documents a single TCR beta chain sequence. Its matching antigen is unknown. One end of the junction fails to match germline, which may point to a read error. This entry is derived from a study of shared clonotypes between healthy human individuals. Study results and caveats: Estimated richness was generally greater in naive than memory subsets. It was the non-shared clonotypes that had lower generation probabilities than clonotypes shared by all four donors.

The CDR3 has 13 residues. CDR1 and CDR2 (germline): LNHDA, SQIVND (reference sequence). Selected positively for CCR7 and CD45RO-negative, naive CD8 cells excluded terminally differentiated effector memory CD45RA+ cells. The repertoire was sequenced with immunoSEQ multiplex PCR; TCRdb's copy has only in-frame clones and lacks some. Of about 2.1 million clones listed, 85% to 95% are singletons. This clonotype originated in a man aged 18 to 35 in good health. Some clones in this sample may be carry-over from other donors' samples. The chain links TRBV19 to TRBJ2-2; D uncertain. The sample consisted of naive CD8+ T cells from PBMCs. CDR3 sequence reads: CAGRAPNTGELFF. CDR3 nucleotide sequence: TGTGCCGGTAGAGCACCGAACACCGGGGAGCTGTTTTTT.